This T cell receptor beta chain is from a study of human T cells and chemical hapten exposure. Across the study: On around 2 cm by around 2 cm of upper inner arm skin, sensitization was performed with 2% DPC.

Time point described: patch test 2, 6 weeks after DPC sensitization. As to treatment: therapeutic diphenylcyclopropenone sensitization with weekly scalp DPC. This clonotype was seen more than once but under ten times. TCRdb fed the RACE reads into MiXCR, producing one record per CDR3 protein. The sample comprises about 380,000 distinct CDR3 sequences, roughly 6% of which are singletons, and roughly 5.4% rests with the top ten. Trimming shortened V by 5 bases and J by 9 bases, and 17 bases separated the two germline ends. Germline V CDR1 and CDR2: MDHEN, SYDVKM. This CDR3 is built from 14 residues. Sequencing used whole blood, obtained in connection with sensitization to the hapten diphenylcyclopropenone (DPC). The source of this sequence is a woman aged 18-35 years with alopecia areata. Some clones in this sample may be carry-over from other donors' samples. The chain carries TRBV28 and TRBJ2-1; D is uncertain. The CDR3 DNA is TGTGCCAGCAGTCCCCCCTACGGTTTAGCTGAGCAGTTCTTC. Protein sequence: CASSPPYGLAEQFF. Together with reference TRBV28 and TRBJ2-1, the CDR3 gives the full variable domain: DVKVTQSSRYLVKRTGEKVFLECVQDMDHENMFWYRQDPGLGLRLIYFSYDVKMKEKGDIPEGYSVSREKKERFSLILESASTNQTSMYLCASSPPYGLAEQFFGPGTRLTVL.